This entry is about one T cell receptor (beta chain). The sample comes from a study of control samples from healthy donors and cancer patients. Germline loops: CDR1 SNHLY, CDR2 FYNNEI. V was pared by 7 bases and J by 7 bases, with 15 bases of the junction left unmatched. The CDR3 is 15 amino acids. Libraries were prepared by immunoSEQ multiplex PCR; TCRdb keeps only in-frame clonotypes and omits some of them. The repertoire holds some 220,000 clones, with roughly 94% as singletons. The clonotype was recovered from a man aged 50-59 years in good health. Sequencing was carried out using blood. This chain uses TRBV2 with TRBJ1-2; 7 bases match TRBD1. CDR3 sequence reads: CASTQRTGGGLGYTF. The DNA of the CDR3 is TGTGCCAGCACCCAGAGGACAGGAGGGGGGCTTGGCTACACCTTC.